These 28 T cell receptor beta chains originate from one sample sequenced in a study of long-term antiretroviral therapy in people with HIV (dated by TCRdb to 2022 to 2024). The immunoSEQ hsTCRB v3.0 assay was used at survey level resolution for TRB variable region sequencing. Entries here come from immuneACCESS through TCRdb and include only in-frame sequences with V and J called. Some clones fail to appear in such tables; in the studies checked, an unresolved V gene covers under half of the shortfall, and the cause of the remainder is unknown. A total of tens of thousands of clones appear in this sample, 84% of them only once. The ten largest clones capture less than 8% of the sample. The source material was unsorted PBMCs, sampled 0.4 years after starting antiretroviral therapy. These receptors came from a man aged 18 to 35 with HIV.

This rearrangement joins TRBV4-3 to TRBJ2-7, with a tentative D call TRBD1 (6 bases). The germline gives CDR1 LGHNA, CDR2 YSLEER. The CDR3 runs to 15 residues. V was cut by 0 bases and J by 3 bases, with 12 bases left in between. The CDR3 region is CASSQEGQGLYEQYF. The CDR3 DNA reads TGCGCCAGCAGCCAAGAGGGGCAGGGGCTCTACGAGCAGTACTTC.

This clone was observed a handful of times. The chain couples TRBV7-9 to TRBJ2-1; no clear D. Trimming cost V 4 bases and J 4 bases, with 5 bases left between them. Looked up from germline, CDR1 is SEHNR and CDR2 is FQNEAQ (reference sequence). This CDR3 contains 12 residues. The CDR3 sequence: CASSYQYNEQFF. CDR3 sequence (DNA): TGTGCCAGCAGCTACCAGTACAATGAGCAGTTCTTC.

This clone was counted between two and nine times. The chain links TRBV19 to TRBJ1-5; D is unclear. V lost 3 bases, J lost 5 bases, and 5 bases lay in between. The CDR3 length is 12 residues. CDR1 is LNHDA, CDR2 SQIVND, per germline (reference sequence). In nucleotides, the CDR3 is TGTGCCAGTAGTATGCAGGATCAGCCCCAGCATTTT. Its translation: CASSMQDQPQHF.

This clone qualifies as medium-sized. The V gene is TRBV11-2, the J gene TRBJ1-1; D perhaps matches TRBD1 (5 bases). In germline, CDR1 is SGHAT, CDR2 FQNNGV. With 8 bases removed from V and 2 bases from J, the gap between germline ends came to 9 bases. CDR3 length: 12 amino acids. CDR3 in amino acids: CASRQGNTEAFF. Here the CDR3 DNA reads TGTGCCAGCCGCCAGGGTAACACTGAAGCTTTCTTT.

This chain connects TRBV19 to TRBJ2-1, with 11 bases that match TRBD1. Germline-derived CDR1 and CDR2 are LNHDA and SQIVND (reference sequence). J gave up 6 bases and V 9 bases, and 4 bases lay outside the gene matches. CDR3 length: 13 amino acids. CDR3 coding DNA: TGTGCCAGCGTCGGGACAGGGGGCAATGAGCAGTTCTTC. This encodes CASVGTGGNEQFF.

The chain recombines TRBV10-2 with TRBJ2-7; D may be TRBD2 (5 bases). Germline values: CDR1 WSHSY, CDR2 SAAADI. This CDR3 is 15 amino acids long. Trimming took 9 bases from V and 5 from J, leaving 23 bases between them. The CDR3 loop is CASTVRTVLDDEQYF. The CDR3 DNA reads TGCGCCAGTACCGTAAGGACTGTACTTGATGACGAGCAGTACTTC.

The CDR3 nucleotides read TGCGCCAGCAGCCGTTCTCCCGGGACAGCCCCCTACGAGCAGTACTTC. It codes for CASSRSPGTAPYEQYF. The chain joins TRBV4-1 to TRBJ2-7; 7 nucleotides line up with TRBD1. CDR3 length: 16 amino acids. Germline V gene lookup returns CDR1 MGHRA and CDR2 YSYEKL. The V segment lost 4 bases and the J segment 2 bases; nucleotides outside the gene matches: 11.

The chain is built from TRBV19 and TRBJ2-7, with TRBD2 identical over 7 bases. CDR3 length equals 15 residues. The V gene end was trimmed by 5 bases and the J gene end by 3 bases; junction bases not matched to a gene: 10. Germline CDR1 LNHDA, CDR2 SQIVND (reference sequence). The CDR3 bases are TGTGCCAGTAGTCCCGGGGGAGGGTTCCGCTACGAGCAGTACTTC. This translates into CASSPGGGFRYEQYF.

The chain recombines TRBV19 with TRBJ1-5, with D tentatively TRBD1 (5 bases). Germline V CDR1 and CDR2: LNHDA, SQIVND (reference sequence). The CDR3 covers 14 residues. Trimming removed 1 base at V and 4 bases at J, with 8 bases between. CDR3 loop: CASSIGGNNQPQHF. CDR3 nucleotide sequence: TGTGCCAGTAGTATAGGGGGCAATAATCAGCCCCAGCATTTT. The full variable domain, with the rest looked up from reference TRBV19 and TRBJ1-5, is DGGITQSPKYLFRKEGQNVTLSCEQNLNHDAMYWYRQDPGQGLRLIYYSQIVNDFQKGDIAEGYSVSREKKESFPLTVTSAQKNPTAFYLCASSIGGNNQPQHFGDGTRLSIL.

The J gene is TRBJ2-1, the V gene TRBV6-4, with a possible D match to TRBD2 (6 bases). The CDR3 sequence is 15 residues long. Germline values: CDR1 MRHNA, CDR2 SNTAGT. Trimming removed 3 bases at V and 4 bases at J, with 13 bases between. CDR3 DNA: TGTGCCAGCAGTGAGGAGGGGACCCGGTACAATGAGCAGTTCTTC. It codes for CASSEEGTRYNEQFF.

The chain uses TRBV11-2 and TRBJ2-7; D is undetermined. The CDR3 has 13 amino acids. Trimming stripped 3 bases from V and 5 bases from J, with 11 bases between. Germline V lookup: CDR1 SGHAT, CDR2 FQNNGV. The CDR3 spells CASSFQKSDEQYF. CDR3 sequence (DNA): TGTGCCAGCAGCTTCCAGAAGAGCGACGAGCAGTACTTC.

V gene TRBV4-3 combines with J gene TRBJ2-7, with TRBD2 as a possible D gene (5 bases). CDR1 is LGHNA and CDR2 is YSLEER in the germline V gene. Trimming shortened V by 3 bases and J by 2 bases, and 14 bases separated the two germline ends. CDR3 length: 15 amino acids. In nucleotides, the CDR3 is TGCGCCAGCAGCCAGGACCGGGATCCTACCTACGAGCAGTACTTC. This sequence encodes CASSQDRDPTYEQYF.

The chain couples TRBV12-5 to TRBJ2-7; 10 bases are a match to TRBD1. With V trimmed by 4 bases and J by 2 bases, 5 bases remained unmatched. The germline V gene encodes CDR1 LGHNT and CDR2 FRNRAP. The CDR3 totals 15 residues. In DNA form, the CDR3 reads TGTGCTAGTGGTTCGGCCGGGACAGGGGCCTACGAGCAGTACTTC. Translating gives CASGSAGTGAYEQYF. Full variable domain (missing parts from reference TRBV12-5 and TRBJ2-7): DARVTQTPRHKVTEMGQEVTMRCQPILGHNTVFWYRQTMMQGLELLAYFRNRAPLDDSGMPKDRFSAEMPDATLATLKIQPSEPRDSAVYFCASGSAGTGAYEQYFGPGTRLTVT.

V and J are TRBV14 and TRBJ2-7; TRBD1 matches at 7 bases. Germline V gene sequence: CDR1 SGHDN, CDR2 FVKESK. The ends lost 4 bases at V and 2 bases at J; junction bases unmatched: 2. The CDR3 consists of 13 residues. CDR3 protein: CASSRQGTYEQYF. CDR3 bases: TGTGCCAGCAGCCGACAGGGAACCTACGAGCAGTACTTC.

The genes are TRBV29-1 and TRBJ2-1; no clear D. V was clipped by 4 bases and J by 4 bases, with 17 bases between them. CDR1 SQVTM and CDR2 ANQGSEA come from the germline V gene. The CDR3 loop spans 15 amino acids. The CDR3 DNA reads TGCAGCGTTGGTGGTTCCGACGGCAGATACAATGAGCAGTTCTTC. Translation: CSVGGSDGRYNEQFF.

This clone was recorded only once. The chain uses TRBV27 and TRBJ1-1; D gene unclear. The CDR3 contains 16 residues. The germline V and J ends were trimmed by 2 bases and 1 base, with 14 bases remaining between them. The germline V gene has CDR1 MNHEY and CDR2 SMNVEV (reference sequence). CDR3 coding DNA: TGTGCCAGCAGTTTAGGCCTATCATCAGGGAACACTGAAGCTTTCTTT. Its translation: CASSLGLSSGNTEAFF.

The CDR3 sequence: CASSYHPGQWTGTGELFF. The CDR3 bases are TGTGCCAGCAGCTATCATCCGGGACAGTGGACGGGCACCGGGGAGCTGTTTTTT. The V call is TRBV5-8, the J call TRBJ2-2; 7 bases map to TRBD1. This CDR3 comprises 18 residues. Trimming at V came to 3 bases and at J to 4 bases, leaving 15 bases not matched to a gene. The germline CDR1 and CDR2 sequences are SGHTS and YDEGEE. Together with reference TRBV5-8 and TRBJ2-2, the CDR3 gives the full variable domain: EAGVTQSPTHLIKTRGQQATLRCSPISGHTSVYWYQQALGLGLQFLLWYDEGEERNRGNFPPRFSGRQFPNYSSELNVNALELEDSALYLCASSYHPGQWTGTGELFFGEGSRLTVL.

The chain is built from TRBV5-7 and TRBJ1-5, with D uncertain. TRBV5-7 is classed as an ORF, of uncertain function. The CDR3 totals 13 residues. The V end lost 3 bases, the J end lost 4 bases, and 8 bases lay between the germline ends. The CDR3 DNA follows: TGTGCCAGCAGCTCCTGGTGGAATCAGCCCCAGCATTTT. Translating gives CASSSWWNQPQHF.

In DNA, the CDR3 is TGTGCCAGCAGCTTGGGGGGGACACAGTATAATTCACCCCTCCACTTT. Protein product: CASSLGGTQYNSPLHF. The V gene is TRBV5-4, the J gene TRBJ1-6; D perhaps matches TRBD1 (6 bases). V was cut by 0 bases and J by 4 bases, with 11 bases left in between. This CDR3 comprises 16 residues. Germline V gene data show CDR1 as SGHNT and CDR2 as YYREEE (reference sequence).

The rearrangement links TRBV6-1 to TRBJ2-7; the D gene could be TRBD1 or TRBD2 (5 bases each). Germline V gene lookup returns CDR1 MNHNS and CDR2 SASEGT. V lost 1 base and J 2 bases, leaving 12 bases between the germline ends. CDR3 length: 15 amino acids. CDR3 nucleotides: TGTGCCAGCAGTGAAGGGCCGGGACGGACCTACGAGCAGTACTTC. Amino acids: CASSEGPGRTYEQYF.

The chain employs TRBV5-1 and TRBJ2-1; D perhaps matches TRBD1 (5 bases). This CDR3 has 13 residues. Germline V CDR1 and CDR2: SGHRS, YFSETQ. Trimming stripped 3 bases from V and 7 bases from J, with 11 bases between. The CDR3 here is CASSWNRGNEQFF. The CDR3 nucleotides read TGCGCCAGCAGCTGGAATAGGGGTAATGAGCAGTTCTTC.

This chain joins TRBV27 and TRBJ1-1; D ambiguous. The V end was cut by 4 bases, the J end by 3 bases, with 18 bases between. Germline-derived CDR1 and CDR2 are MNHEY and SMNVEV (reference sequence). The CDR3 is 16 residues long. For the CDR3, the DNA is TGTGCCAGCAGTTCGCTTCTCGCAAGAACCCACACTGAAGCTTTCTTT. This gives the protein CASSSLLARTHTEAFF.

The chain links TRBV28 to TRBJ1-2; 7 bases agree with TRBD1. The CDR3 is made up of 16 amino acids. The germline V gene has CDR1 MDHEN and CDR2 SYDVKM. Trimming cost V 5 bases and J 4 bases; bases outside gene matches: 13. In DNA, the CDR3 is TGTGCCAGCAGTCCTCGGACAGGTTCCCCCTCCTATGGCTACACCTTC. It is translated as CASSPRTGSPSYGYTF.

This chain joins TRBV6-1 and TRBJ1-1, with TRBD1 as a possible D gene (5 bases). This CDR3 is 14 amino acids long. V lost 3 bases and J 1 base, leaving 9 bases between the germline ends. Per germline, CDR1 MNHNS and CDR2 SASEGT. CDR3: CASSEFQGNTEAFF. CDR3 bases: TGTGCCAGCAGTGAGTTTCAGGGGAACACTGAAGCTTTCTTT.

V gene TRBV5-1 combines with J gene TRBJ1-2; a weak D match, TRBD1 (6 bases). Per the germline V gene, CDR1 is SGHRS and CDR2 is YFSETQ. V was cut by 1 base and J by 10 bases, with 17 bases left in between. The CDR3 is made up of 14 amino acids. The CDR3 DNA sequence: TGCGCCAGCAGCTTGTCGGACAGTCTCGATGTCTACACCTTC. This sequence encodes CASSLSDSLDVYTF.

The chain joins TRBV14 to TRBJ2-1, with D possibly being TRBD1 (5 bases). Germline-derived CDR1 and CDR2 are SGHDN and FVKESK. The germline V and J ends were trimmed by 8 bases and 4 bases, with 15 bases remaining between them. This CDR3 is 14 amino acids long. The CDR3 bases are TGTGCCAGCGCCAATCAGGGATTTTACAATGAGCAGTTCTTC. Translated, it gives CASANQGFYNEQFF. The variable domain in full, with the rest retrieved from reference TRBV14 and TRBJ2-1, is EAGVTQFPSHSVIEKGQTVTLRCDPISGHDNLYWYRRVMGKEIKFLLHFVKESKQDESGMPNNRFLAERTGGTYSTLKVQPAELEDSGVYFCASANQGFYNEQFFGPGTRLTVL.

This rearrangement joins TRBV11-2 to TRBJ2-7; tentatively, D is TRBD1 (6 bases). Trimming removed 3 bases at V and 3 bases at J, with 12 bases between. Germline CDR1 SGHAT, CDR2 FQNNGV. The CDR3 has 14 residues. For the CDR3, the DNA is TGTGCCAGCAGCTTCGGGACACACCACTACGAGCAGTACTTC. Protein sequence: CASSFGTHHYEQYF.

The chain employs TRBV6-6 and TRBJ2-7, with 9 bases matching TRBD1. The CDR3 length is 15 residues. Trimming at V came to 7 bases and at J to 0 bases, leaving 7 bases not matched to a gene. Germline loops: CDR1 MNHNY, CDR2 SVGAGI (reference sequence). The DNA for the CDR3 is TGTGCCAGCACCCCACAGGGGGCGAGCTCCTACGAGCAGTACTTC. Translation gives CASTPQGASSYEQYF.